The 21 T cell receptor beta chains below come from one sample, sequenced in a study of CD8 T cells in ankylosing spondylitis. Each CDR3 protein is one row after TCRdb ran MiXCR on the 5' RACE reads. The repertoire holds 30,000 to 40,000 distinct CDR3 sequences, with 5.5% to 8% as singletons. The sample was blood, either unsorted or a sorted T cell fraction (not recorded which). The source of these receptors is a male donor with ankylosing spondylitis or in good health (not recorded which).

Of note for this clonotype: The junction shows a germline mismatch at one end, possibly a read error. This rearrangement joins TRBV28 to TRBJ2-5, with TRBD2 as a possible D gene (7 bases). The CDR3 contains 13 residues. Germline V gene data show CDR1 as MDHEN and CDR2 as SYDVKM. CDR3 sequence (DNA): TGTGCCAGCACTTTACCGGGGGGCGTGGAGCGGTACTTC. This translates into CASTLPGGVERYF.

This clonotype occurred many times. This chain uses TRBV5-1 with TRBJ2-1, with 9 bases identical to TRBD1. The CDR3 length is 17 residues. The germline V gene has CDR1 SGHRS and CDR2 YFSETQ. Trimming took 1 base from V and 7 from J; bases not matched to a gene: 12. In DNA, the CDR3 is TGCGCCAGCAGCTTGAGGACCCCGGGACAGGGCGTTAATGAGCAGTTCTTC. As protein: CASSLRTPGQGVNEQFF.

This clonotype was counted ten times or more. The chain joins TRBV12-3 or TRBV12-4 to TRBJ2-2, with D perhaps TRBD1 or TRBD2 (5 bases each). Trimming left V 5 bases short and J 6 bases short, with 13 bases between. This CDR3 has 14 amino acids. The CDR3 sequence is CASSPGQAAGELFF. The DNA of the CDR3 is TGTGCCAGCAGTCCGGGGCAGGCTGCCGGGGAGCTGTTTTTT.

The sample holds many counts of this clonotype. The chain links TRBV3-1 to TRBJ2-2, with TRBD1 identical over 8 bases. Germline values: CDR1 LGHDT, CDR2 YNNKEL (reference sequence). CDR3 length: 14 residues. V shed 4 bases, J shed 6 bases, and the junction held 4 bases outside the gene matches. The CDR3 region is CASSRRDRSGELFF. In nucleotides, the CDR3 is TGTGCCAGCAGCCGCCGGGACAGGTCCGGGGAGCTGTTTTTT.

This clonotype was detected many times. The chain joins TRBV28 to TRBJ2-7; 14 bases align to TRBD2. This CDR3 comprises 17 residues. Germline V gene data show CDR1 as MDHEN and CDR2 as SYDVKM. With V trimmed by 6 bases and J by 2 bases, 9 bases remained unmatched. CDR3 sequence: CASSRPPGLAGAYEQYF. The CDR3 region has the DNA TGTGCCAGCAGCCGTCCGCCGGGACTAGCGGGAGCCTACGAGCAGTACTTC.

By frequency in the sample, this clonotype is medium-sized. The chain carries TRBV5-1 and TRBJ1-1, with 7 bases lining up with TRBD1. With V trimmed by 4 bases and J by 6 bases, 6 bases remained unmatched. CDR1 is SGHRS and CDR2 is YFSETQ in the germline V gene. The length of the CDR3 is 13 residues. CDR3 in DNA: TGCGCCAGCAGCGAGAGACAGGGTGCTGAAGCTTTCTTT. This translates into CASSERQGAEAFF.

This clonotype was seen more than once but under ten times. This rearrangement joins TRBV30 to TRBJ2-7; D unresolved. V was pared by 0 bases and J by 1 base, with 7 bases between. Germline CDR1 GTSNPN, CDR2 SVGIG (reference sequence). This CDR3 is 13 amino acids long. The CDR3 nucleotides read TGTGCCTGGAGTGTTTCCCGATCCTACGAGCAGTACTTC. Translating it yields CAWSVSRSYEQYF.

In its sample, this clonotype was seen a few times. The genes are TRBV7-3 and TRBJ2-1, with 13 bases lining up with TRBD2. The V gene's germline CDR1 is SGHTA and CDR2 FQGTGA. Losses at the gene ends were 1 base for V and 6 bases for J; bases not matched to a gene: 3. CDR3 length: 16 amino acids. This chain's CDR3 is CASSLSRLAGGNEQFF. CDR3 DNA sequence: TGTGCCAGCAGCTTAAGTCGACTAGCGGGGGGCAATGAGCAGTTCTTC.

The chain couples TRBV24-1 to TRBJ2-7; TRBD1 aligns across 8 bases. The CDR3 totals 11 residues. With V trimmed by 9 bases and J by 7 bases, 4 bases remained unmatched. The germline V gene has CDR1 KGHDR and CDR2 SFDVKD. CDR3 sequence (DNA): TGTGCCACCCAGACAGGGGAAGAGCAGTACTTC. This gives the protein CATQTGEEQYF.

The chain has TRBV28 and TRBJ2-2; 10 bases line up with TRBD2. J was trimmed by 1 base and V by 6 bases; bases with no gene match: 8. CDR3 length: 17 residues. Germline lookup yields CDR1 MDHEN and CDR2 SYDVKM. The CDR3 DNA reads TGTGCCAGCAGCCCCCCTCCTAGCGGGAGGAACACCGGGGAGCTGTTTTTT. As protein: CASSPPPSGRNTGELFF.

In its sample, this clonotype was seen many times. This chain connects TRBV29-1 to TRBJ2-3; TRBD1 or TRBD2 may be the D gene (5 bases each). The length of the CDR3 is 15 residues. Germline assignment: CDR1 SQVTM and CDR2 ANQGSEA. With 3 bases removed from V and 2 bases from J, the gap between germline ends came to 15 bases. CDR3 sequence: CSVERGQGNTDTQYF. The CDR3, as DNA: TGCAGCGTTGAGAGAGGGCAGGGTAACACAGATACGCAGTATTTT.

This clonotype was counted at least ten times. The chain has TRBV20-1 and TRBJ2-1, with 9 bases that match TRBD2. The CDR3 is 14 amino acids. Germline-derived CDR1 and CDR2 are DFQATT and SNEGSKA (reference sequence). J gave up 5 bases and V 6 bases, and 8 bases lay outside the gene matches. The CDR3 sequence: CSAKTSGGNNEQFF. CDR3 DNA sequence: TGCAGTGCCAAGACTAGCGGAGGGAACAATGAGCAGTTCTTC.

V gene TRBV7-7 combines with J gene TRBJ2-1, with TRBD2 matching over 8 bases. CDR3 length: 14 amino acids. In germline, CDR1 is SSHAT, CDR2 FNYEAQ (reference sequence). The V gene end was trimmed by 5 bases and the J gene end by 5 bases; junction bases not matched to a gene: 5. The DNA of the CDR3 is TGTGCCAGCAGCGCGGGAGGCTTCCACAATGAGCAGTTCTTC. Protein product: CASSAGGFHNEQFF.

Ten or more counts support this clonotype. The chain is built from TRBV29-1 and TRBJ2-3; 10 bases align to TRBD1. V gave up 5 bases and J gave up 3 bases; unmatched junction bases: 8. The germline CDR1 and CDR2 sequences are SQVTM and ANQGSEA. The CDR3 runs to 15 residues. As DNA, the CDR3 is TGCAGCGTTTTGCGACAGGGGGCTAGGACAGATACGCAGTATTTT. Protein: CSVLRQGARTDTQYF.

This clonotype was picked up many times. The chain employs TRBV29-1 and TRBJ2-5, with 9 bases lining up with TRBD1. Germline lookup yields CDR1 SQVTM and CDR2 ANQGSEA. This CDR3 comprises 16 residues. V lost 6 bases to trimming and J lost 2 bases; unmatched junction nucleotides: 13. This chain's CDR3 is CSVASGTGWSQETQYF. CDR3 DNA sequence: TGCAGCGTCGCTTCGGGGACAGGGTGGTCTCAAGAGACCCAGTACTTC.

This chain uses TRBV7-9 with TRBJ2-7, with TRBD1 identical over 8 bases. The CDR3 loop spans 13 amino acids. Germline loops: CDR1 SEHNR, CDR2 FQNEAQ (reference sequence). With V trimmed by 5 bases and J by 2 bases, 2 bases remained unmatched. Here the CDR3 DNA reads TGTGCCAGCAGCCAGACAGGGGCCTACGAGCAGTACTTC. Its protein product is CASSQTGAYEQYF.

This clonotype has a count of ten or more. The CDR3: CATHTPGAGTEAFF. The CDR3, as DNA: TGTGCCACCCACACGCCGGGGGCAGGTACTGAAGCTTTCTTT. The V gene is TRBV12-3 or TRBV12-4, the J gene TRBJ1-1, with D perhaps TRBD1 (6 bases). V was cut by 10 bases and J by 5 bases, with 20 bases left in between. The CDR3 runs 14 residues.

The sample holds many counts of this clonotype. A much larger clone sits a single nucleotide away, making a read error possible. The genes are TRBV3-1 and TRBJ2-5, with unresolved D. Per germline, CDR1 LGHDT and CDR2 YNNKEL (reference sequence). CDR3 length: 15 residues. The CDR3 spells CASCQDSWLGETQYF. For the CDR3, the DNA is TGTGCCAGCTGCCAAGATTCGTGGCTGGGAGAGACCCAGTACTTC.

In its sample, this clonotype was seen many times. V is TRBV10-3 and J is TRBJ2-3; D not resolved. Germline CDR1 reads ENHRY; CDR2 reads SYGVKD. The CDR3 consists of 11 residues. Trimming pared 8 bases from V and 5 bases from J, leaving 8 bases between. The CDR3, as DNA: TGTGCCATCCAACAGCAAGATACGCAGTATTTT. Translated: CAIQQQDTQYF.

This clonotype was picked up many times. The V and J genes are TRBV12-3 or TRBV12-4 and TRBJ2-1, with D uncertain. The CDR3 is 15 residues long. Trimming stripped 3 bases from V and 4 bases from J, with 13 bases between. CDR3 sequence reads: CASSFISPLYNEQFF. The CDR3 region has the DNA TGTGCCAGCAGTTTTATATCGCCATTATACAATGAGCAGTTCTTC.

Ten or more counts support this clonotype. The J gene is TRBJ2-1, the V gene TRBV12-3 or TRBV12-4, with 7 bases identical to TRBD2. The V segment lost 5 bases and the J segment 4 bases; nucleotides outside the gene matches: 5. This CDR3 has 14 residues. In DNA form, the CDR3 reads TGTGCCAGCAGTCTTAGCGGGTCTTACAATGAGCAGTTCTTC. It codes for CASSLSGSYNEQFF.